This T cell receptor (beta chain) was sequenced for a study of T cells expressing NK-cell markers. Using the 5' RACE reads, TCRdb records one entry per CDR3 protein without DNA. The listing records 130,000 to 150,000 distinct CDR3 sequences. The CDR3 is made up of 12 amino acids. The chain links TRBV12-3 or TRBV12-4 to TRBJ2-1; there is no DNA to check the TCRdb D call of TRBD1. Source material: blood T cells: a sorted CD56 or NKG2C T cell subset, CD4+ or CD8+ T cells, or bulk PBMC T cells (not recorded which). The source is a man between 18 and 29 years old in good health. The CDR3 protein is CAITTGSREQFF.